The next 19 T cell receptor beta chains were all read from a single sample in a study of T cells after yellow fever vaccination. TCRdb reanalysed the 5' RACE reads using MiXCR and keeps one entry per CDR3 protein. This sample has hundreds of thousands of distinct CDR3 sequences, with 10% to 15% found just once. Material: PBMCs, obtained on the day of the yellow fever booster vaccination. The source is a man aged 25 to 45 who received the YFV17D yellow fever vaccine.

The chain is built from TRBV7-2 and TRBJ2-3, with TRBD2 matching 9 bases. J lost 9 bases, V lost 0 bases, and 13 bases had no gene match. Germline V gives CDR1 SGHTA, CDR2 FQGNSA. The CDR3 covers 17 residues. CDR3 nucleotide sequence: TGTGCCAGCAGCTTAGCGCTAAGTAGCGGGAGTGGGCGCACGCAGTATTTT. It is translated as CASSLALSSGSGRTQYF.

The CDR3 nucleotides read TGTGCCACCAGCAGAGATCTCTACGGGGGAGGGCCAAGAAATGAGCAGTTCTTC. It specifies CATSRDLYGGGPRNEQFF. V and J are TRBV15 and TRBJ2-1; TRBD2 aligns across 7 bases. The V and J ends lost 0 bases and 7 bases, in that order; junction bases with no gene match: 15. Germline CDR1 LNHNV, CDR2 YYDKDF (reference sequence). This CDR3 has 18 residues.

The chain has TRBV15 and TRBJ2-7; TRBD2 agrees at 8 bases. The CDR3 totals 15 residues. J was trimmed by 7 bases and V by 1 base; bases with no gene match: 9. Germline V gene sequence: CDR1 LNHNV, CDR2 YYDKDF (reference sequence). CDR3 sequence: CATSRVRAGLGEQYF. In nucleotides, the CDR3 is TGTGCCACCAGCAGAGTTCGTGCGGGACTAGGAGAGCAGTACTTC.

This chain connects TRBV6-5 to TRBJ1-2; 8 bases agree with TRBD1. The CDR3 sequence is 12 residues long. Germline CDR1 reads MNHEY; CDR2 reads SVGAGI. The trim removed 6 bases at V and 6 bases at J, leaving 3 bases unmatched. CDR3 sequence (DNA): TGTGCCAGCAGCTCGGGACAGGATGGCTACACCTTC. Residues: CASSSGQDGYTF.

This clonotype has more than one count but fewer than ten. The genes are TRBV20-1 and TRBJ2-5, with 10 bases fitting TRBD2. The CDR3 length is 14 residues. Germline lookup yields CDR1 DFQATT and CDR2 SNEGSKA (reference sequence). V was clipped by 6 bases and J by 3 bases; unmatched bases: 7. The CDR3 bases are TGCAGTGCCATTCCTACTAGCGGGAAAGAGACCCAGTACTTC. It encodes CSAIPTSGKETQYF.

This clonotype was recorded a few times. The chain combines TRBV20-1 with TRBJ2-7; D may be TRBD2 (5 bases). V dropped 1 base and J dropped 3 bases, with 19 bases sitting between them. Germline V gene sequence: CDR1 DFQATT, CDR2 SNEGSKA (reference sequence). This CDR3 has 16 residues. The CDR3 coding sequence is TGCAGTGCTAGAGCTGGGAAGTTTCTTAGCGACTACGAGCAGTACTTC. Residues: CSARAGKFLSDYEQYF.

This clonotype was recorded a few times. The chain has TRBV29-1 and TRBJ2-7; tentative D call: TRBD2 (5 bases). Germline loops: CDR1 SQVTM, CDR2 ANQGSEA. The CDR3 length is 13 residues. Between the trimmed V and J ends, which lost 4 bases and 4 bases, there was a span of 14 bases. DNA for the CDR3: TGCAGCGTTGCTGGAGGCCTACAATACGAGCAGTACTTC. Amino acids: CSVAGGLQYEQYF.

This clonotype was counted at least ten times. V is TRBV24-1 and J is TRBJ2-5, with D tentatively TRBD2 (6 bases). CDR1 is KGHDR, CDR2 SFDVKD, per germline. The CDR3 runs to 14 residues. V dropped 7 bases and J dropped 1 base, with 12 bases sitting between them. The CDR3 is CATSRGGSQETQYF. The CDR3, as DNA: TGTGCCACCAGCCGTGGGGGGAGCCAAGAGACCCAGTACTTC.

This chain links TRBV7-2 with TRBJ2-1, with D uncertain. V was cut by 0 bases and J by 6 bases, with 9 bases left in between. The CDR3 totals 14 residues. Germline CDR1 reads SGHTA; CDR2 reads FQGNSA. DNA of the CDR3: TGTGCCAGCAGCTTAGCACCTGGCTTCAATGAGCAGTTCTTC. This gives the protein CASSLAPGFNEQFF. The full variable domain, its missing parts supplied by reference TRBV7-2 and TRBJ2-1, is GAGVSQSPSNKVTEKGKDVELRCDPISGHTALYWYRQSLGQGLEFLIYFQGNSAPDKSGLPSDRFSAERTGGSVSTLTIQRTQQEDSAVYLCASSLAPGFNEQFFGPGTRLTVL.

This clonotype was recorded a few times. The J gene is TRBJ2-1, the V gene TRBV2; unclear D gene. This CDR3 is built from 11 residues. The V gene's germline CDR1 is SNHLY and CDR2 FYNNEI. V was trimmed by 1 base and J by 7 bases, leaving 2 bases between them. The CDR3 region has the DNA TGTGCCAGCAGTGAAGAAAATGAGCAGTTCTTC. Protein: CASSEENEQFF.

Worth noting for this clonotype: A clone one base away is much larger, so this may be a read error. The rearrangement links TRBV5-1 to TRBJ2-3, with 9 bases lining up with TRBD2. The germline CDR1 and CDR2 sequences are SGHRS and YFSETQ. This CDR3 is built from 15 residues. Here the CDR3 DNA reads TGCGCCAGCAGCTCGGCCGGGACTAGCAGAGATACGCAGTATTTT. This sequence encodes CASSSAGTSRDTQYF.

The chain combines TRBV28 with TRBJ2-5, with 10 bases matching TRBD1. V shed 2 bases and J 4 bases; nucleotides not matched to a gene: 16. Germline CDR1 is MDHEN and CDR2 is SYDVKM. This CDR3 is 19 amino acids long. Here the CDR3 reads CASSLVVAPLDRGSETQYF. DNA of the CDR3: TGTGCCAGCAGTTTAGTAGTAGCCCCCCTGGACAGGGGGTCAGAGACCCAGTACTTC.

This rearrangement joins TRBV28 to TRBJ1-1; 8 bases match TRBD1. Germline CDR1 MDHEN, CDR2 SYDVKM. The CDR3 sequence is 17 residues long. J lost 6 bases, V lost 4 bases, and 16 bases had no gene match. As DNA, the CDR3 is TGTGCCAGCAGTTCCGACGAGGGAATCAGGGGGCGCGCTGAAGCTTTCTTT. This translates into CASSSDEGIRGRAEAFF.

This clonotype occurred a few times. V is TRBV7-2 and J is TRBJ2-5, with 9 bases identical to TRBD2. V was pared by 2 bases and J by 4 bases, with 8 bases of the junction left unmatched. The length of the CDR3 is 16 residues. Germline V lookup: CDR1 SGHTA, CDR2 FQGNSA. DNA of the CDR3: TGTGCCAGCAGCTTAAACAGCGGGAGGTCGTTAGAGACCCAGTACTTC. It codes for CASSLNSGRSLETQYF.

The chain is built from TRBV12-3 or TRBV12-4 and TRBJ1-5; 7 bases match TRBD1. This CDR3 is built from 15 residues. The V and J ends lost 4 bases and 4 bases, in that order; junction bases with no gene match: 7. The CDR3 spells CASSSWDSQNQPQHF. DNA of the CDR3: TGTGCCAGCAGTTCGTGGGACAGCCAGAATCAGCCCCAGCATTTT.

The chain employs TRBV3-1 and TRBJ1-1, with D perhaps matching TRBD1 (6 bases). The CDR3 extends over 14 amino acids. The V and J ends lost 5 bases and 5 bases respectively, with 15 bases between them. Germline CDR1 and CDR2: LGHDT and YNNKEL (reference sequence). The CDR3 sequence: CASSTGGARTEAFF. As DNA, the CDR3 is TGTGCCAGCAGCACGGGGGGGGCGAGGACTGAAGCTTTCTTT.

The chain links TRBV28 to TRBJ2-3; TRBD2 agrees at 10 bases. The germline gives CDR1 MDHEN, CDR2 SYDVKM. The CDR3 totals 17 residues. Trimming cost V 5 bases and J 1 base; bases outside gene matches: 9. The CDR3 DNA follows: TGTGCCAGCAGTACCCCACTAGCGGGACTGGGCACAGATACGCAGTATTTT. Translated: CASSTPLAGLGTDTQYF.

The chain joins TRBV20-1 to TRBJ2-1; tentatively, D is TRBD1 or TRBD2 (5 bases each). Trimming pared 3 bases from V and 0 bases from J, leaving 15 bases between. Germline V gene lookup returns CDR1 DFQATT and CDR2 SNEGSKA (reference sequence). This CDR3 is 16 amino acids long. As DNA, the CDR3 is TGCAGTGCTAGTTCCGGGACGGAGAGCTCCTACAATGAGCAGTTCTTC. This sequence encodes CSASSGTESSYNEQFF.

The rearrangement uses TRBV4-3 and TRBJ1-2; TRBD1 is a possible D gene (6 bases). This CDR3 is built from 13 residues. Per the germline V gene, CDR1 is LGHNA and CDR2 is YSLEER. V lost 2 bases and J lost 13, with 17 bases in between. The CDR3 loop is CASSQSQTQGCTF. CDR3 bases: TGCGCCAGCAGCCAATCCCAGACCCAGGGGTGCACCTTC.